The present TCR beta chain was sequenced within a study of control samples from healthy donors and cancer patients. The CDR3 runs 11 residues. Trimming stripped 3 bases from V and 14 bases from J, with 11 bases between. The germline CDR1 and CDR2 sequences are DFQATT and SNEGSKA (reference sequence). Assay: immunoSEQ multiplex PCR; the TCRdb copy retains only in-frame clones and omits some. This table holds about 100,000 clones, roughly 87% found once. This receptor was taken from a woman between 50 and 59 years old in good health. Sequenced material: blood. This chain connects TRBV20-1 to TRBJ1-6; D gene ambiguous. CDR3 sequence: CSASLREALHF. CDR3 nucleotides: TGCAGTGCTAGTTTACGTGAAGCCCTCCACTTT.